This TCR beta chain is from a study of blood T cell repertoires in COVID-19. Study summary: COVID-19 samples, acute and convalescent, were from the United States, Italy and Spain. The analysed material was cDNA or gDNA that came from T cells, B-cell-depleted T cells, or PBMCs.

V lost 5 bases and J 4 bases, leaving 14 bases between the germline ends. This CDR3 comprises 14 residues. From germline, CDR1 is LNHDA and CDR2 SQIVND (reference sequence). Per the original data handling: Estimation of nucleated cell counts was performed using reference gene primer amplification. Clones were read by immunoSEQ multiplex PCR, and TCRdb kept only the in-frame ones, dropping some. The V and J calls and clone size are taken from that table; D and trimming were inferred from the DNA. The sample includes around 220,000 clones, about nine tenths seen only once; the top ten take 4.4%. This clone came up a few times.

The rearrangement uses TRBV19 and TRBJ1-2; a weak D match, TRBD1 (5 bases). What was sequenced was peripheral blood. The sequence came from a man in his forties or fifties with acute or convalescent COVID-19. In nucleotides, the CDR3 is TGTGCCAGTAGTGCAGACAGCTTGGGCTATGGCTACACCTTC. It encodes CASSADSLGYGYTF.